These T cell receptor beta chains were read from a single sample in a study of blood T cell repertoires in COVID-19. Assay: immunoSEQ multiplex PCR; the TCRdb copy retains only in-frame clones and omits some. The data hold some 220,000 clones, with 80% to 90% observed a single time. The sequencing sample was made of peripheral blood. The receptors were gathered from a man aged 50-59 years who had recovered from COVID-19. CDR3s include the opening cysteine and the closing phenylalanine or tryptophan. D genes are given only for firm matches.

>TRBV5-1|TRBD1
CASSLEGAANEKLFF
>TRBV7-2|-
CASSLGTTTSGNTIYF
>TRBV28|TRBD2
CASGTSGWDPLRTDTQYF
>TRBV29-1|-
CSARQGLREQYF
>TRBV21-1|-
CASSKAGKGDYRRGNQPQHF
>TRBV6-1|TRBD2
CASSEGWASGSPWNEQFF
>TRBV6-2/TRBV6-3|-
CASSYTTAATYEQYF
>TRBV30|TRBD2
CAWSVESGRPNEQFF
>TRBV15|TRBD2
CATSTGTSGGNEQFF
>TRBV5-5|TRBD2
CASSAGLALDTQYF
>TRBV6-5|-
CASSYRGDGETQYF
>TRBV3-1/TRBV3-2|-
CASSQVSGANSPLHF
>TRBV6-1|TRBD1
CASSEVPGQGRNEQFF
>TRBV20-1|-
CSASNRGSGSTDTQYF
>TRBV29-1|TRBD1
CSVGRQGLYGYTF
>TRBV27|TRBD1
CASSLSPTGVPYNEQFF
>TRBV29-1|-
CSVEDPQGRNYEQYF
>TRBV29-1|-
CSVESAAAPYGYTF
>TRBV7-9|TRBD2
CASSLGTSGKDEQFF
>TRBV6-2/TRBV6-3|-
CASSYSTKLAAFQETQYF
>TRBV29-1|-
CSVEGIFEGAYNEKLFF
>TRBV28|TRBD2
CASSFVAGASYEQYF
>TRBV19|-
CASRVSGTLYGYTF
>TRBV28|TRBD1
CASSRDRVPNQPQHF
>TRBV2|TRBD1
CASREDRANEQYF
>TRBV5-1|TRBD1
CASSLGTGNTEAFF
>TRBV10-3|TRBD2
CAIRSGGTGANVLTF
>TRBV6-1|TRBD2
CASSEGRDYTYEQYF
>TRBV13|TRBD1
CASSASTGTGTTWGLNTEAFF
>TRBV6-5|-
CASRAGEPNQPQHF
>TRBV30|TRBD1
CAWSRGQGTYEQYF
>TRBV5-1|TRBD1
CASTLGRDRVLNTEAFF
>TRBV9|-
CASSVGGSPTGELFF
>TRBV15|-
CATAKSTLLFATNEKLFF
>TRBV18|-
CASSPQGENIQYF
>TRBV4-2|-
CASRPSGGTYEQYF
>TRBV6-5|TRBD2
CASRSSGSVEQYF
>TRBV29-1|TRBD1
CSVQGGGLYGYTF
>TRBV12-2|-
CASRCGQGPYNEQFF
>TRBV30|-
CAWPNGAGDTQYF
>TRBV7-9|-
CASSLSSVEKLFF
>TRBV19|TRBD2
CASSKGLAGGFIQYF
>TRBV18|-
CASSLGQKETQYF
>TRBV14|-
CASSQDYGAKQYF
>TRBV28|TRBD2
CASSHGTGLLAGGPSRVEQYF
>TRBV24-1|-
CATSRGRTAQETQYF
>TRBV2|-
CASSETVLTGELFF
>TRBV19|-
CASTEDGSGEKLFF